A selection of T cell receptor beta chains follows, all from one sample in a study of PD-1 blockade in classical Hodgkin lymphoma. Sequenced by immunoSEQ multiplex PCR; TCRdb stores in-frame clones only, minus some. Among some 96,000 clones, roughly 76% were seen once, and the ten largest hold roughly 15%. Source: peripheral blood mononuclear cells (PBMCs), taken before the second cycle of nivolumab. The receptors shown here come from a human donor with classical Hodgkin lymphoma. Each CDR3 is given with its conserved first and last residue. Each record gives: CDR3 length, clone size, D gene, J gene, V gene, CDR3 DNA, CDR3 protein. The D gene is left open where the match is weak. Where a row states a size, it is once, few, many or the class of an expanded clone; other rows omit it.

14 few - TRBJ1-2 TRBV6-6 TGTGCCAGCACCCCCGGGACTCCCAGCCCAGGCTACACCTTC CASTPGTPSPGYTF
13 once - TRBJ2-1 TRBV5-1 TGCGCCAGCCGTGGAGCGGAGCACAATGAGCAGTTCTTC CASRGAEHNEQFF
17 - - TRBJ1-4 TRBV15 TGTGCCACCAGCAGAGGCCAAGGGGGGGTAACTAATGAAAAACTGTTTTTT CATSRGQGGVTNEKLFF
11 - - TRBJ2-5 TRBV6-4 TGTGCCAGCAGTGAACAAGAGACCCAGTACTTC CASSEQETQYF
17 - - TRBJ2-2 TRBV7-9 TGTGCCAGCAGCGAGCCCCCGGGGCAGCAATTCACCGGGGAGCTGTTTTTT CASSEPPGQQFTGELFF
15 - - TRBJ2-7 TRBV7-9 TGTGCCAGCAGCCAGAGGGGAGACAGCACCTACGAGCAGTACTTC CASSQRGDSTYEQYF
15 - TRBD2 TRBJ2-2 TRBV9 TGTGCCAGCAGCGTAGCGGGACTAGCTCCCGGGGAGCTGTTTTTT CASSVAGLAPGELFF
15 - TRBD1 TRBJ1-2 TRBV19 TGTGCCAGTAGTATACTACAGGGGGCTGGCTATGGCTACACCTTC CASSILQGAGYGYTF
15 - TRBD1 TRBJ2-3 TRBV18 TGTGCCAGCTCAACTCGACAGGGCGGGACAGATACGCAGTATTTT CASSTRQGGTDTQYF
15 - TRBD2 TRBJ2-2 TRBV11-2 TGTGCCAGCAGCTTAGGAGGGACTAGCGGCGGGGAGCTGTTTTTT CASSLGGTSGGELFF
16 - - TRBJ1-2 TRBV19 TGTGCCAGTAGCCCGGTGGCGGGGGGCGCATGGCGTGGCTACACCTTC CASSPVAGGAWRGYTF
17 - TRBD1 TRBJ2-1 TRBV5-6 TGTACCAGCAGCTACTGGACAGGGCGAGGGGGTTACAATGAGCAGTTCTTC CTSSYWTGRGGYNEQFF
15 - TRBD2 TRBJ2-1 TRBV19 TGTGCCAGTAGTGGGGGACTAGCGGTATACAATGAGCAGTTCTTC CASSGGLAVYNEQFF
12 - - TRBJ1-2 TRBV6-1 TGTGCCAGCACCGGCCGGGCCGGTGGCTACACCTTC CASTGRAGGYTF
14 once - TRBJ2-2 TRBV9 TGTGCCAGCAGGCAGGGACTGGACACCGGGGAGCTGTTTTTT CASRQGLDTGELFF
16 - TRBD1 TRBJ1-1 TRBV19 TGTGCCAGTAGTATATGGGGGGGACAGGGAAACACTGAAGCTTTCTTT CASSIWGGQGNTEAFF
15 - - TRBJ1-2 TRBV18 TGTGCCAGCTCAACGGACAGCAAAGCTAACTATGGCTACACCTTC CASSTDSKANYGYTF
15 - - TRBJ1-2 TRBV6-5 TGTGCCTGTGGGGGTGGGGCGCCACCGGGCTATGGCTACACCTTC CACGGGAPPGYGYTF
16 - - TRBJ2-7 TRBV27 TGTGCCAGCAGCCCCTCTGTTGGGACTGACTCCTACGAGCAGTACTTC CASSPSVGTDSYEQYF
14 - TRBD1 TRBJ1-2 TRBV9 TGTGCCAGCAGCGTAGGTCAGGGGGCATATGGCTACACCTTC CASSVGQGAYGYTF
14 - TRBD2 TRBJ2-5 TRBV2 TGTGCCAGCTCCGGGACTAGCGCACAAGAGACCCAGTACTTC CASSGTSAQETQYF
14 - - TRBJ2-7 TRBV5-1 TGCGCCAGCGGCAGGGGGGACAGCTCCTACGAGCAGTACTTC CASGRGDSSYEQYF
16 - TRBD2 TRBJ2-3 TRBV5-1 TGCGCCAGCAGCTTGGGGCTAGCGGGAGATGCAGATACGCAGTATTTT CASSLGLAGDADTQYF
15 - TRBD2 TRBJ2-1 TRBV5-4 TGTGCCAGCAGCGAGGGAGGGCCCGTCTACAATGAGCAGTTCTTC CASSEGGPVYNEQFF
15 once TRBD1 TRBJ2-3 TRBV5-4 TGTGCCAGCAGCTTAAGGGGGCCGGGGACAGATACGCAGTATTTT CASSLRGPGTDTQYF
14 once - TRBJ1-1 TRBV5-1 TGCGCCAGCAGTCGGGAACCAACAGGAGTAGAAGCTTTCTTT CASSREPTGVEAFF
14 - - TRBJ2-3 TRBV18 TGTGCCAGCTCACCAATAGATACCACAGATACGCAGTATTTT CASSPIDTTDTQYF